The 12 T cell receptor beta chains in this list originate from one sample, sequenced in a study of immune evolution from preneoplasia to lung adenocarcinoma. Using immunoSEQ multiplex PCR, the repertoire was profiled, and TCRdb retains in-frame clones only, with some absent. The sample lists around 25,000 clones; less than 80% were seen once. Sequenced material: FFPE invasive lung adenocarcinoma tissue. Every receptor here comes from a person between 60 and 69 years old with invasive lung adenocarcinoma. Some clones in this sample may be carry-over from other donors' samples.

The gene calls are TRBV11-2 and TRBJ2-3, with TRBD2 matching 10 bases. The trim removed 1 base at V and 6 bases at J, leaving 13 bases unmatched. This CDR3 contains 18 residues. CDR1 is SGHAT and CDR2 is FQNNGV in the germline V gene. The CDR3 protein is CASSLVGLGLAGADTQYF. CDR3 nucleotides: TGTGCCAGCAGCTTAGTAGGTCTTGGGCTAGCGGGAGCGGATACGCAGTATTTT.

This chain connects TRBV5-4 to TRBJ2-4, with D possibly being TRBD1 or TRBD2 (5 bases each). Germline V CDR1 and CDR2: SGHNT, YYREEE (reference sequence). V dropped 2 bases and J dropped 5 bases, with 11 bases sitting between them. The CDR3 has 14 residues. In DNA form, the CDR3 reads TGTGCCAGCAGCTTCCCGGGACGAGAAAACATTCAGTACTTC. It translates to CASSFPGRENIQYF.

Turning to this clone: Distinct nucleotide sequences in the sample also encode this CDR3. This sequence joins TRBV18 and TRBJ2-5; tentatively, D is TRBD1 (5 bases). Trimming removed 1 base at V and 1 base at J, with 10 bases between. The CDR3 runs 15 residues. CDR1 and CDR2 (germline): KGHSH, LQKENI. The CDR3 loop reads CASSPRGRLQETQYF. The CDR3 DNA follows: TGTGCCAGCTCACCACGGGGCAGACTCCAAGAGACCCAGTACTTC.

The chain combines TRBV9 with TRBJ2-1; possible D gene TRBD1, 5 bases. V lost 2 bases and J 0 bases, leaving 12 bases between the germline ends. Germline V gives CDR1 SGDLS, CDR2 YYNGEE. This CDR3 comprises 16 residues. CDR3 DNA sequence: TGTGCCAGCAGCGTTCAAGACAGAAGCTCCTACAATGAGCAGTTCTTC. This gives the protein CASSVQDRSSYNEQFF.

The chain uses TRBV6-5 and TRBJ1-4; perhaps TRBD1 as D (5 bases). CDR3 length: 15 residues. V was shortened by 4 bases and J by 0 bases, with 9 bases between the two germline ends. Per the germline V gene, CDR1 is MNHEY and CDR2 is SVGAGI. CDR3 region: CASSLTASTNEKLFF. DNA for the CDR3: TGTGCCAGCAGTTTGACAGCCTCAACTAATGAAAAACTGTTTTTT.

This clone was detected a few times. J is TRBJ2-1 and V is TRBV10-2; unclear D gene. This CDR3 contains 14 residues. Germline V gene sequence: CDR1 WSHSY, CDR2 SAAADI. V was clipped by 5 bases and J by 8 bases, with 16 bases between them. CDR3 amino acids: CASSRITKGDEQFF. CDR3 coding DNA: TGCGCCAGCAGTAGGATAACCAAGGGCGATGAGCAGTTCTTC.

This chain connects TRBV4-2 to TRBJ2-3, with a tentative D call TRBD2 (7 bases). The V gene's germline CDR1 is LGHNA and CDR2 YNFKEQ. V was shortened by 4 bases and J by 4 bases, with 15 bases between the two germline ends. This CDR3 has 15 amino acids. The CDR3 DNA reads as TGTGCCAGCAGCCGGGGGCGGGAGACCGCAGATACGCAGTATTTT. Its protein is CASSRGRETADTQYF.

V and J are TRBV4-1 and TRBJ2-3; tentatively, D is TRBD1 or TRBD2 (5 bases each). Trimming stripped 3 bases from V and 4 bases from J, with 14 bases between. Germline values: CDR1 MGHRA, CDR2 YSYEKL. The CDR3 is 15 residues long. The CDR3 region is CASSQGEFGPDTQYF. CDR3 DNA sequence: TGCGCCAGCAGCCAGGGGGAGTTCGGGCCAGATACGCAGTATTTT.

This chain links TRBV19 with TRBJ1-5; D is uncertain. Per germline, CDR1 LNHDA and CDR2 SQIVND (reference sequence). Trimming took off 4 bases at V and 10 bases at J, with 11 bases between the two ends. The CDR3 is 12 amino acids. CDR3 sequence (DNA): TGTGCCAGTAGTACCATGGGATCCCCCCAGCATTTT. It translates to CASSTMGSPQHF. Full variable domain (outside the CDR3, taken from reference TRBV19 and TRBJ1-5): DGGITQSPKYLFRKEGQNVTLSCEQNLNHDAMYWYRQDPGQGLRLIYYSQIVNDFQKGDIAEGYSVSREKKESFPLTVTSAQKNPTAFYLCASSTMGSPQHFGDGTRLSIL.

This clone appeared a few times. V and J are TRBV2 and TRBJ1-1; D remains ambiguous. The CDR3 loop spans 13 amino acids. Deletions cut 4 bases from V and 5 bases from J, with 11 bases between. Looked up from germline, CDR1 is SNHLY and CDR2 is FYNNEI. The CDR3 sequence: CASSVGSGTEAFF. The CDR3 coding sequence is TGTGCCAGCAGTGTTGGGTCGGGAACTGAAGCTTTCTTT. The full variable domain, its missing parts supplied by reference TRBV2 and TRBJ1-1, is EPEVTQTPSHQVTQMGQEVILRCVPISNHLYFYWYRQILGQKVEFLVSFYNNEISEKSEIFDDQFSVERPDGSNFTLKIRSTKLEDSAMYFCASSVGSGTEAFFGQGTRLTVV.

This clone was found a few times. V gene TRBV16 combines with J gene TRBJ2-2; D unresolved. This CDR3 comprises 14 residues. Germline lookup yields CDR1 KGHSY and CDR2 FQNENV. Trimming cost V 0 bases and J 5 bases, with 7 bases left between them. CDR3 sequence reads: CASSQSMWTGELFF. CDR3 nucleotide sequence: TGTGCCAGCAGCCAATCGATGTGGACCGGGGAGCTGTTTTTT.

This chain uses TRBV5-1 with TRBJ2-3; the D gene is possibly TRBD2 (6 bases). The V end was cut by 0 bases, the J end by 4 bases, with 9 bases between. Germline CDR1 SGHRS, CDR2 YFSETQ. This CDR3 comprises 14 residues. For the CDR3, the DNA is TGCGCCAGCAGCTTGGTCGGGGGAGCAGATACGCAGTATTTT. Translation: CASSLVGGADTQYF. The variable domain in full, completed from reference TRBV5-1 and TRBJ2-3, reads KAGVTQTPRYLIKTRGQQVTLSCSPISGHRSVSWYQQTPGQGLQFLFEYFSETQRNKGNFPGRFSGRQFSNSRSEMNVSTLELGDSALYLCASSLVGGADTQYFGPGTRLTVL.